These T cell receptor beta chains were read from a single sample in a study of identical twins. Via MiXCR, TCRdb re-called the 5' RACE reads, giving one row per CDR3 protein. Of a few hundred thousand distinct CDR3 sequences listed, roughly 8.7% are singletons. This same sample was also taken into another study, of yellow fever vaccine responses in identical twins.

Sequenced: CD8+ T cells sorted from blood. All receptors come from a woman younger than 35 in good health. The conserved cysteine and the conserved F or W are not part of the CDR3 here.

v_call	j_call	cdr3_aa
TRBV6-1	TRBJ2-1	ASSEVSRGRVYNEQF
TRBV4-1	TRBJ2-1	ASSQDSLAGHSNYNEQF
TRBV3-1	TRBJ2-2	ASSHVLRQGATGELF
TRBV30	TRBJ2-1	AWRGQVGNEQF
TRBV9	TRBJ2-5	ASSGQY
TRBV9	TRBJ2-1	ASSEGQGGGYNEQF
TRBV20-1	TRBJ2-7	SASQGNEQY
TRBV4-2	TRBJ2-1	ASSQGGLADNEQF
TRBV29-1	TRBJ2-7	SVVGDRSYEQY
TRBV4-1	TRBJ2-7	ASSQEAVDNFYEQY
TRBV4-3	TRBJ2-7	ASSQRGGEGTTYEQY
TRBV10-3	TRBJ2-7	AISESNGDEQY
TRBV4-2	TRBJ2-7	ASSPLGLAGCRGEQY
TRBV7-2	TRBJ2-7	ASSWGSREDDEQY
TRBV20-1	TRBJ2-1	SARSERSTYNEQF
TRBV14	TRBJ2-2	ASQEGGSKTGELF
TRBV27	TRBJ2-1	ASSLSGFNEQF
TRBV19	TRBJ2-1	ASSIGTGNEQF
TRBV7-9	TRBJ2-7	ASSPILAGAYEQY
TRBV11-1	TRBJ2-1	ASSLRTSGELGPPYNEQF
TRBV12-3/TRBV12-4	TRBJ2-1	ASSVRSYNEQF
TRBV10-3	TRBJ2-7	ATVEGGEQY
TRBV14	TRBJ2-7	ASSQDYDRGYEQY
TRBV27	TRBJ2-7	ASSRRLRGGTYEQY
TRBV7-8	TRBJ2-7	ASSSRSGGGYEQY
TRBV7-2	TRBJ2-5	ASSLNKRETQY
TRBV2	TRBJ2-3	ASSDNAGLAGVLPDTQY
TRBV5-5	TRBJ2-7	ASSESASVFYEQY
TRBV20-1	TRBJ2-3	SARDFADTQY
TRBV7-2	TRBJ2-1	ASSPFGSSYNEQF
TRBV6-2/TRBV6-3	TRBJ2-7	ASIRDRGFDEQY
TRBV7-3	TRBJ2-7	ASSPGGGPGDEQY
TRBV6-5	TRBJ1-5	ASSYGTPDGNQPQH
TRBV9	TRBJ2-3	ASSVEVSGVTSTDTQY
TRBV27	TRBJ2-5	ASSTRQGWAQETQY
TRBV7-3	TRBJ2-1	ASSLMGVANEQF
TRBV28	TRBJ2-3	ASKNLGAVRTDTQY
TRBV3-1	TRBJ1-5	ASSHASGAYGQPQH
TRBV27	TRBJ2-2	ASATGGGELF
TRBV7-9	TRBJ2-2	ASRVQGAKNTGELF